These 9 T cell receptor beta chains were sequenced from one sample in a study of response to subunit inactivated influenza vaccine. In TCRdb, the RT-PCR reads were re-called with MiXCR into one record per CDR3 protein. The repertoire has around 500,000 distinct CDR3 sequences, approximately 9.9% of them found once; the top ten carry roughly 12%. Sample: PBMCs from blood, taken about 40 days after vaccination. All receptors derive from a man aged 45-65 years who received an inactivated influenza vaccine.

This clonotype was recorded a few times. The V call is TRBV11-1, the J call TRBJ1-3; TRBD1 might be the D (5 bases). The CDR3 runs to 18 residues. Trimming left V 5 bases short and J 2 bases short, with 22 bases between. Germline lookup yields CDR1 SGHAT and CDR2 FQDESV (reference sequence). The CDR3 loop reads CASSLGPERTGAGNTIYF. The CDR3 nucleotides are TGTGCCAGCAGCCTCGGTCCTGAAAGAACGGGGGCTGGAAACACCATATATTTT.

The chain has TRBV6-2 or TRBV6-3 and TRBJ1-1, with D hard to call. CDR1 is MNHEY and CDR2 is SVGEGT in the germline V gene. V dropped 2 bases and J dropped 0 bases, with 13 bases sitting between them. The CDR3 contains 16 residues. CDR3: CASSYPRHDLNTEAFF. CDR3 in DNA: TGTGCCAGCAGTTACCCCCGACACGACCTGAACACTGAAGCTTTCTTT.

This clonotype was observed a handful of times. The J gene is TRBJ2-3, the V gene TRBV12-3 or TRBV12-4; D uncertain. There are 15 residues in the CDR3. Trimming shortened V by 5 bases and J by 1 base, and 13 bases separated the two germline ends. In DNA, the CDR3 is TGTGCCAGCAGTCCGCTCAGCAGAGGCACAGATACGCAGTATTTT. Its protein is CASSPLSRGTDTQYF.

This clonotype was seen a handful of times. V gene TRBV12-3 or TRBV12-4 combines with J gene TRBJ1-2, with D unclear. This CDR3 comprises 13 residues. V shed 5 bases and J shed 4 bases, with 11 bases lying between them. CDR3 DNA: TGTGCCAGCAGTCTCGGGTTTTCCTATGGCTACACCTTC. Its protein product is CASSLGFSYGYTF.

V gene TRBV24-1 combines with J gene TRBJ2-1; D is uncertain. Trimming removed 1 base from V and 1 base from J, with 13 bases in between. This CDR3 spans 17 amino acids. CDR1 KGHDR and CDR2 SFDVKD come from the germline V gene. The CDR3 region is CATSDFRGEESYNEQFF. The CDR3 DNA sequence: TGTGCCACCAGTGATTTCCGAGGCGAAGAGTCCTACAATGAGCAGTTCTTC.

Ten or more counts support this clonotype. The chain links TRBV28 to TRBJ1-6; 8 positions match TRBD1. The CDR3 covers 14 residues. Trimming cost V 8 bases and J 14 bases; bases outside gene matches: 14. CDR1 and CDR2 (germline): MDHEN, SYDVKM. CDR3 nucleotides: TGTGCCAGCGGGGCCGAGGACAGGGTTTCGTCCCTCCACTTT. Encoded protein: CASGAEDRVSSLHF.

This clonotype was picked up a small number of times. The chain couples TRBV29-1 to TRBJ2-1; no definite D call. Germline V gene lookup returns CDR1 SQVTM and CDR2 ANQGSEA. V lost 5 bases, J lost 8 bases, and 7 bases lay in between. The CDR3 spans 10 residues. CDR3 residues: CSVKRDEQFF. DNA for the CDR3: TGCAGCGTTAAGCGCGATGAGCAGTTCTTC.

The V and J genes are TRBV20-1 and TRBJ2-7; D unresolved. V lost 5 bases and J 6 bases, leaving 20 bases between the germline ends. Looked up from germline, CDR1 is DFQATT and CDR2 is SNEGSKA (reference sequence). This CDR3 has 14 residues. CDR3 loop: CSAYGLQSSGEQYF. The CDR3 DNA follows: TGCAGTGCTTATGGTCTCCAAAGTTCGGGCGAGCAGTACTTC.

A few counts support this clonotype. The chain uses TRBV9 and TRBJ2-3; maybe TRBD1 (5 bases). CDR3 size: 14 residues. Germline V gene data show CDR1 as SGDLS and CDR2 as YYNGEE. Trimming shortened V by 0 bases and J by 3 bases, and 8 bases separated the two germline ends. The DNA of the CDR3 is TGTGCCAGCAGCGTAGAGGGGCGGACAGATACGCAGTATTTT. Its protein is CASSVEGRTDTQYF.